This T cell receptor beta chain appears in the sequencing data of a study of T-cell reconstitution after alpha-beta-depleted transplantation in children. Study results and caveats: T-cell counts and diversity at one year post-transplant came mainly from newly produced T cells. The origin of high day-60 TCRbeta diversity in some patients lay in surviving recipient T cells and thymic progenitors. Alpha-beta T cells present about two months after transplant were reported to originate from several hundred expanded graft clones.

Researchers prepared the TCRbeta library using unique molecular identifiers, the study reports. TCRdb re-derived calls from the PCR reads in MiXCR, one entry per CDR3 protein. The sample yields fewer than 85,000 distinct CDR3 sequences, around an eighth seen once. The CDR3 loop spans 15 amino acids. V lost 4 bases, J lost 0 bases, and 6 bases stayed unmatched. CDR1 and CDR2 from the germline V gene are SGHDT and YYEEEE. In the case of this clonotype: Its antigen is as yet unknown.

The sample here was PBMCs, mostly from graft donor cells, taken 180 days after TCRalphabeta/CD19-depleted stem cell transplant. The TCR was taken from a male patient under 10 years old who had a stem cell transplant for acute lymphoblastic leukemia, so the T cells may come from the graft donor. The V and J genes are TRBV5-6 and TRBJ1-1; TRBD1 agrees at 7 bases. The CDR3 bases are TGTGCCAGCAGCCCTGACAGGGAATTGAACACTGAAGCTTTCTTT. Translating it yields CASSPDRELNTEAFF.